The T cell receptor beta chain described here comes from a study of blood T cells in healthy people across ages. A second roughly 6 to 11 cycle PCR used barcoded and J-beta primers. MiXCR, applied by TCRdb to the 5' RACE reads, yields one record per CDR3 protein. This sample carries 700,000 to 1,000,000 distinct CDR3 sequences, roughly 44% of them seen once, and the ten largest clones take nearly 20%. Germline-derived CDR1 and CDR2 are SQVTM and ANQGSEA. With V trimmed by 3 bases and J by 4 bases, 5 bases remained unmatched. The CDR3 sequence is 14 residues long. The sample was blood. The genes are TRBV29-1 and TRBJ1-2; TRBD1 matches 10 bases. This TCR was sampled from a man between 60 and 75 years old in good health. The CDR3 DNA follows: TGCAGCGTTGAGACAGGGGGCTTGATCTATGGCTACACCTTC. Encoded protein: CSVETGGLIYGYTF.